A selection of T cell receptor beta chains follows, all from one sample in a study of cytomegalovirus exposure and HLA in healthy donors. Clones were sequenced by immunoSEQ multiplex PCR, and TCRdb holds only the in-frame ones, with some missing. Of 140,000 to 150,000 clones in the sample, around 65% were seen once. Sequencing was performed on PBMCs. The receptors were sampled from a woman aged 55-75 years in good health and CMV-seronegative. The CDR3 runs from the conserved cysteine through the conserved F or W. A D gene is named only where the DNA matches it firmly. The size of a clone is reported for some rows only, either as once, few or many, or as a class for expanded clones.

v_gene: TRBV9
abundance: NA
j_gene: TRBJ2-3
d_gene: TRBD2
CDR3aa: CASSVAGLAITDTQYF
CDR3nt: TGTGCCAGCAGCGTAGCAGGACTAGCGATCACAGATACGCAGTATTTT

v_gene: TRBV27
abundance: few
j_gene: TRBJ1-2
d_gene: NA
CDR3aa: CASRYSGMGYGYTF
CDR3nt: TGTGCCAGCAGGTACTCAGGGATGGGCTATGGCTACACCTTC

v_gene: TRBV2
abundance: NA
j_gene: TRBJ1-3
d_gene: NA
CDR3aa: CASTEGTPGNTIYF
CDR3nt: TGTGCCAGCACCGAGGGGACACCTGGAAACACCATATATTTT

v_gene: TRBV6-5
abundance: NA
j_gene: TRBJ1-4
d_gene: NA
CDR3aa: CASRARRGEKLFF
CDR3nt: TGTGCCAGCCGAGCCAGAAGGGGCGAAAAACTGTTTTTT

v_gene: TRBV27
abundance: once
j_gene: TRBJ1-2
d_gene: TRBD1
CDR3aa: CASSFGEGTGVFGYTF
CDR3nt: TGTGCCAGCAGTTTCGGGGAAGGGACAGGGGTCTTCGGCTACACCTTC

v_gene: TRBV6-5
abundance: NA
j_gene: TRBJ2-1
d_gene: TRBD1
CDR3aa: CASSYSQGANEQFF
CDR3nt: TGTGCCAGCAGTTACTCGCAGGGGGCGAATGAGCAGTTCTTC

v_gene: TRBV19
abundance: NA
j_gene: TRBJ2-1
d_gene: TRBD1
CDR3aa: CASRLQGKGEQFF
CDR3nt: TGTGCCAGTAGGCTACAGGGGAAGGGTGAGCAGTTCTTC

v_gene: TRBV15
abundance: NA
j_gene: TRBJ1-5
d_gene: NA
CDR3aa: CATSPHRTANQPQHF
CDR3nt: TGTGCCACCAGCCCTCACAGGACGGCAAATCAGCCCCAGCATTTT

v_gene: TRBV28
abundance: NA
j_gene: TRBJ2-5
d_gene: NA
CDR3aa: CASKDLRTQYF
CDR3nt: TGTGCCAGCAAGGACTTAAGGACCCAGTACTTC

v_gene: TRBV4-3
abundance: NA
j_gene: TRBJ2-7
d_gene: NA
CDR3aa: CASSRDWGESYEQYF
CDR3nt: TGCGCCAGCAGCCGAGATTGGGGGGAGTCCTACGAGCAGTACTTC

v_gene: TRBV27
abundance: NA
j_gene: TRBJ2-1
d_gene: TRBD2
CDR3aa: CASSPRLAGGSGNEQFF
CDR3nt: TGTGCCAGCAGTCCCCGCCTAGCGGGAGGGTCGGGCAATGAGCAGTTCTTC

v_gene: TRBV25-1
abundance: NA
j_gene: TRBJ1-1
d_gene: NA
CDR3aa: CASRSQGGGRNTEAFF
CDR3nt: TGTGCCAGCAGATCCCAGGGAGGAGGGAGGAACACTGAAGCTTTCTTT

v_gene: TRBV19
abundance: NA
j_gene: TRBJ1-1
d_gene: NA
CDR3aa: CASSRGRRHTEAFF
CDR3nt: TGTGCCAGTAGTAGGGGCCGAAGGCACACTGAAGCTTTCTTT

v_gene: TRBV9
abundance: once
j_gene: TRBJ1-1
d_gene: NA
CDR3aa: CASSVAMNTEAFF
CDR3nt: TGTGCCAGCAGCGTAGCAATGAACACTGAAGCTTTCTTT

v_gene: TRBV7-2
abundance: NA
j_gene: TRBJ2-7
d_gene: NA
CDR3aa: CASSLANRAREQYF
CDR3nt: TGTGCCAGCAGCTTAGCGAACAGGGCGAGGGAGCAGTACTTC

v_gene: TRBV7-3
abundance: NA
j_gene: TRBJ2-1
d_gene: NA
CDR3aa: CASSLPNIKNEQFF
CDR3nt: TGTGCCAGCAGCCTACCGAATATAAAAAATGAGCAGTTCTTC

v_gene: TRBV27
abundance: NA
j_gene: TRBJ1-2
d_gene: TRBD1
CDR3aa: CASSLDLGQGTYGYTF
CDR3nt: TGTGCCAGCAGTTTAGATTTGGGACAGGGAACCTATGGCTACACCTTC

v_gene: TRBV27
abundance: few
j_gene: TRBJ1-1
d_gene: NA
CDR3aa: CASSAPTTGNTEAFF
CDR3nt: TGTGCCAGCAGTGCGCCAACGACAGGGAACACTGAAGCTTTCTTT

v_gene: TRBV6-1
abundance: NA
j_gene: TRBJ1-2
d_gene: TRBD1
CDR3aa: CASRAGTGLVYTF
CDR3nt: TGTGCCAGCAGGGCCGGGACAGGATTAGTCTACACCTTC

v_gene: TRBV27
abundance: NA
j_gene: TRBJ1-2
d_gene: NA
CDR3aa: CASSFSFGSNYGYTF
CDR3nt: TGTGCCAGCAGTTTCTCGTTCGGGTCTAACTATGGCTACACCTTC